This record looks at one T cell receptor beta chain sequence and its context. These data come from a study of PD-1 blockade in classical Hodgkin lymphoma. In germline, CDR1 is KGHSH, CDR2 LQKENI. V lost 3 bases and J 2 bases, leaving 7 bases between the germline ends. This CDR3 spans 13 amino acids. Each patient experienced a relapse that followed autologous stem cell transplantation, and brentuximab vedotin exposure varied. This table comes from immunoSEQ multiplex PCR, and its TCRdb copy is limited to in-frame clones, with some not included. The sample yields approximately 150,000 clones, just under 80% seen once.

The specimen was peripheral blood mononuclear cells (PBMCs), collected before the second cycle of nivolumab. The clonotype originates from a human donor with classical Hodgkin lymphoma. The rearrangement joins TRBV18 to TRBJ2-5, with no clear D. CDR3: CASSPREQETQYF. CDR3 bases: TGTGCCAGCTCACCGAGAGAACAAGAGACCCAGTACTTC.